Sequencing of this T cell receptor (beta chain) was carried out in a study of T cells in tuberculosis. Libraries were prepared by immunoSEQ multiplex PCR; TCRdb keeps only in-frame clonotypes and omits some of them. The sample shows tens of thousands of clones, approximately 80% of them seen only once. The CDR3 runs 14 residues. Germline V CDR1 and CDR2: SGDLS, YYNGEE. The V end lost 0 bases, the J end lost 8 bases, and 12 bases lay between the germline ends. Cells were sorted from thawed PBMC rested overnight and stained with GMM-loaded CD1B tetramer, viability dye and anti-CD3. The lipid loaded on the CD1B tetramers was C32 glucose monomycolate from Rhodococcus equi.

The clonotype originates from an adult woman with latent tuberculosis. The sequencing input was CD1b-GMM tetramer-negative cells sorted from PBMCs. The chain carries TRBV9 and TRBJ2-1; D perhaps matches TRBD1 (6 bases). Written as DNA, the CDR3 is TGTGCCAGCAGCGTAGCCCGAACAGGGTATGAGCAGTTCTTC. It translates to CASSVARTGYEQFF. The variable domain in full, completed from reference TRBV9 and TRBJ2-1, reads DSGVTQTPKHLITATGQRVTLRCSPRSGDLSVYWYQQSLDQGLQFLIQYYNGEERAKGNILERFSAQQFPDLHSELNLSSLELGDSALYFCASSVARTGYEQFFGPGTRLTVL.